A selection of T cell receptor beta chains follows, all from one sample in a study of blood T cell repertoires in COVID-19. Produced via immunoSEQ multiplex PCR; TCRdb's table is partial and in-frame only. Seen here are under 350,000 clones, 85% to 90% observed once, and the top ten hold about 4.2%. The sequenced sample was peripheral blood. Every receptor here comes from a man aged 35 to 55 with acute or convalescent COVID-19. CDR3s include the opening cysteine and the closing phenylalanine or tryptophan. D genes are given only for firm matches.

J	V	D	CDR3
TRBJ1-6	TRBV18	TRBD1	CATSKGAWGARNSPLHF
TRBJ2-7	TRBV6-6	TRBD1	CASSYARDRGWDEQYF
TRBJ2-3	TRBV5-1	.	CASSLRQGSDTQYF
TRBJ2-3	TRBV7-3	TRBD2	CASSRSGGTQYF
TRBJ2-3	TRBV9	TRBD2	CASSSRGTSGGGSTDTQYF
TRBJ2-7	TRBV7-9	TRBD1	CASSLSGTGRNEQYF
TRBJ2-1	TRBV4-2	TRBD2	CASSQDPWEGASYNEQFF
TRBJ1-5	TRBV25-1	TRBD1	CASKSGTGNQPQHF
TRBJ2-2	TRBV27	.	CASSVLVNTGELFF
TRBJ2-3	TRBV10-3	TRBD2	CAISGTSGGADTQYF
TRBJ2-7	TRBV19	.	CASSATLSSYEQYF
TRBJ2-7	TRBV6-1	.	CASSELRRRSYEQYF
TRBJ2-7	TRBV11-1	.	CASSKADEQYF
TRBJ1-6	TRBV2	TRBD1	CASSDRDRSTLHF
TRBJ1-1	TRBV29-1	TRBD1	CSVATQGEGTEAFF
TRBJ2-6	TRBV11-2	TRBD1	CASSLYRTGYSGANVLTF
TRBJ1-1	TRBV5-1	TRBD1	CASSLDRGRRAFF
TRBJ1-1	TRBV27	TRBD1	CASSLGTGNTEAFF
TRBJ1-1	TRBV3-1/TRBV3-2	.	CASSQAYANTEAFF
TRBJ2-3	TRBV7-2	TRBD2	CASSFKRGAGTDTQYF
TRBJ2-1	TRBV28	TRBD2	CASSSPGLAGGPEQFF
TRBJ2-5	TRBV6-6	TRBD1	CASSYHGQGGETQYF
TRBJ2-6	TRBV19	.	CASSTIISGANVLTF
TRBJ1-2	TRBV7-2	.	CASSLSGRTGYTF
TRBJ2-6	TRBV5-1	.	CASSPQGPPVLTF
TRBJ2-7	TRBV11-3	TRBD1	CASSFGQGEQYF
TRBJ1-1	TRBV10-2	.	CASGAGSWTEAFF
TRBJ2-7	TRBV7-9	.	CASTPPGAGSPYEQYF
TRBJ2-3	TRBV5-4	TRBD1	CASSLRQGAIDTQYF
TRBJ1-4	TRBV6-1	TRBD1	CASSEGVDRILFF
TRBJ2-7	TRBV3-1/TRBV3-2	.	CASSSIYEQYF
TRBJ2-7	TRBV9	TRBD1	CASSAWDRDEQYF
TRBJ1-1	TRBV9	.	CASSRDPSATEAFF
TRBJ2-1	TRBV28	.	CASTPSGGPSYNEQFF